A selection of T cell receptor beta chains follows, all from one sample in a study of blood T cell repertoires in COVID-19. The protocol was immunoSEQ multiplex PCR, while the TCRdb copy is restricted to in-frame clones and leaves out a portion. The repertoire consists of approximately 90,000 clones, with around 85% occurring once and the leading ten covering roughly an eighth. What was sequenced was peripheral blood. These receptor sequences come from a human donor in a cohort sampled during active COVID-19. The CDR3 runs from the conserved cysteine through the conserved F or W. The order of the fields is V gene, D gene, clone size, J gene, CDR3 DNA, CDR3 protein. The D gene is left open where the match is weak. Rows give clone size only sometimes, using once, few, many, or a class for an expanded clone.

>TRBV11-2|NA|NA|TRBJ1-1
TGTGCCAGCAGCTTAGACAGGCTTGACACTGAAGCTTTCTTT
CASSLDRLDTEAFF
>TRBV7-8|TRBD2|NA|TRBJ2-1
TGTGCCAGCACCCCTCGGGCTAGCGGGAGTGAAGATGAGCAGTTCTTC
CASTPRASGSEDEQFF
>TRBV2|TRBD1|NA|TRBJ2-2
TGTGCCAGCTCGGACGAGACAGGGGTCACCGGGGAGCTGTTTTTT
CASSDETGVTGELFF
>TRBV9|TRBD1|NA|TRBJ2-5
TGTGCCAGCAGCGTAGGAAGAGTGGCAGGGGGCCTCCAAGAGACCCAGTACTTC
CASSVGRVAGGLQETQYF
>TRBV19|NA|NA|TRBJ1-4
TGTGCCAGTAGTACCCGGTCGGGGACTAATGAAAAACTGTTTTTT
CASSTRSGTNEKLFF
>TRBV7-8|NA|NA|TRBJ1-1
TGTGCCAGCAGCTTACTGGGGGGTTACACTGAAGCTTTCTTT
CASSLLGGYTEAFF
>TRBV9|NA|NA|TRBJ1-2
TGTGCCAGCAGCGTAGTCGACTATGGCTACACCTTC
CASSVVDYGYTF
>TRBV7-8|NA|NA|TRBJ1-2
TGTGCCAGCAGCCCGCCGGGGGGCAAGGATGGCTACACCTTC
CASSPPGGKDGYTF
>TRBV4-3|TRBD2|NA|TRBJ2-2
TGCGCCAGCAGCCAAGATTCTACTTCCGTGCGGGGGGGCCGTATCGGGGAGCTGTTTTTT
CASSQDSTSVRGGRIGELFF
>TRBV7-9|NA|NA|TRBJ2-3
TGTGCCAGCAGCTTAGTTGCTAGCTCCACAGATACGCAGTATTTT
CASSLVASSTDTQYF
>TRBV3-1/TRBV3-2|NA|once|TRBJ1-6
TGTGCCAGCAGCCAAGACAGGTCAAATTCACCCCTCCACTTT
CASSQDRSNSPLHF
>TRBV13|TRBD2|NA|TRBJ2-5
TGTGCCAGCAGCTTACGTGGTCTAGCGGGAGGTGAGGGCGAGACCCAGTACTTC
CASSLRGLAGGEGETQYF